Listed here are 24 T cell receptor beta chains from one sample, sequenced in a study of shared clonotypes between healthy human individuals. Data came from immunoSEQ multiplex PCR; TCRdb stores just in-frame clones and leaves some out. The sample includes 950,000 to 1,100,000 clones, about 74% of them seen just once. Input material: memory CD4+ T cells sorted from blood. Subset described: CD45RA-negative fraction. The receptors derive from a man in his late teens or twenties in good health.

CDR3 in amino acids: CASSPVWDSYEQYF. The CDR3 DNA sequence: TGTGCCAGCAGTCCCGTCTGGGACAGCTACGAGCAGTACTTC. This chain links TRBV7-2 with TRBJ2-5; 7 bases are a match to TRBD1. Matching the DNA end better, TRBJ2-7 makes the J call doubtful. CDR1 is SGHTA and CDR2 is FQGNSA in the germline V gene. The CDR3 consists of 14 residues.

The J gene is TRBJ2-2, the V gene TRBV5-6; D is unclear. The germline gives CDR1 SGHDT, CDR2 YYEEEE. The ends were cut back, 3 bases at V and 4 bases at J, with 7 bases in the middle. The CDR3 runs 13 residues. CDR3 loop: CASSSSFTGELFF. The CDR3 DNA is TGTGCCAGCAGCTCCTCTTTCACCGGGGAGCTGTTTTTT.

The chain has TRBV6-1 and TRBJ2-7, with D perhaps matching TRBD1 or TRBD2 (5 bases each). The CDR3 length is 16 residues. CDR1 and CDR2 (germline): MNHNS, SASEGT. Trimming pared 3 bases from V and 5 bases from J, leaving 20 bases between. The CDR3 protein is CASSDAIGTPRDEQYF. The CDR3 DNA reads as TGTGCCAGCAGTGACGCGATCGGGACCCCGAGGGACGAGCAGTACTTC.

This chain joins TRBV2 and TRBJ2-1, with 12 bases identical to TRBD2. The CDR3 extends over 15 amino acids. The V segment lost 6 bases and the J segment 4 bases; nucleotides outside the gene matches: 4. Germline V lookup: CDR1 SNHLY, CDR2 FYNNEI. The CDR3 loop is CASRRTSGIYNEQFF. The CDR3 nucleotides read TGTGCCAGCAGACGGACTAGCGGGATATACAATGAGCAGTTCTTC.

The chain couples TRBV28 to TRBJ1-5, with 7 bases that match TRBD1. The CDR3 totals 16 residues. CDR1 is MDHEN, CDR2 SYDVKM, per germline. V lost 6 bases to trimming and J lost 2 bases; unmatched junction nucleotides: 10. CDR3 region: CASRAGGRGGNQPQHF. The CDR3 coding sequence is TGTGCCAGCAGAGCAGGGGGAAGGGGAGGCAATCAGCCCCAGCATTTT. Filled out from reference TRBV28 and TRBJ1-5, the complete variable domain reads DVKVTQSSRYLVKRTGEKVFLECVQDMDHENMFWYRQDPGLGLRLIYFSYDVKMKEKGDIPEGYSVSREKKERFSLILESASTNQTSMYLCASRAGGRGGNQPQHFGDGTRLSIL.

The table lists this clone with a few counts. This sequence joins TRBV2 and TRBJ1-5; 7 nucleotides agree with TRBD1. Trimming at V came to 2 bases and at J to 2 bases, leaving 6 bases not matched to a gene. The CDR3 has 16 amino acids. The germline V gene has CDR1 SNHLY and CDR2 FYNNEI. Here the CDR3 reads CASSEQGGLGNQPQHF. CDR3 DNA sequence: TGTGCCAGCAGTGAACAGGGGGGCCTAGGCAATCAGCCCCAGCATTTT. The whole variable domain, remainder taken from reference TRBV2 and TRBJ1-5, is EPEVTQTPSHQVTQMGQEVILRCVPISNHLYFYWYRQILGQKVEFLVSFYNNEISEKSEIFDDQFSVERPDGSNFTLKIRSTKLEDSAMYFCASSEQGGLGNQPQHFGDGTRLSIL.

This clone has just a few counts. This CDR3 is CASSPGNYQPQHF. DNA of the CDR3: TGTGCCAGCTCACCCGGAAACTATCAGCCCCAGCATTTT. This chain connects TRBV18 to TRBJ1-5; D gene unclear. The CDR3 is 13 amino acids. V dropped 3 bases and J dropped 5 bases, with 8 bases sitting between them. Germline CDR1 is KGHSH and CDR2 is LQKENI.

The gene calls are TRBV19 and TRBJ2-7, with unresolved D. V dropped 6 bases and J dropped 2 bases, with 11 bases sitting between them. CDR3 length equals 13 residues. Germline CDR1 and CDR2: LNHDA and SQIVND (reference sequence). This CDR3 is CASSADQTYEQYF. The CDR3 bases are TGTGCCAGTAGCGCGGACCAGACCTACGAGCAGTACTTC.

The CDR3 region has the DNA TGTGCCAGCAGTCCCCTTACTCCTAGCGAGAAATACGAGCAGTACTTC. It codes for CASSPLTPSEKYEQYF. V usage is TRBV6-4 and J usage is TRBJ2-7; TRBD2 might be the D (6 bases). Germline V gene data show CDR1 as MRHNA and CDR2 as SNTAGT. The CDR3 spans 16 residues. V was trimmed by 5 bases and J by 4 bases, leaving 21 bases between them.

The chain carries TRBV27 and TRBJ2-2; D gene uncertain. V lost 6 bases and J 0 bases, leaving 8 bases between the germline ends. Germline V gene lookup returns CDR1 MNHEY and CDR2 SMNVEV (reference sequence). CDR3 length: 14 amino acids. CDR3 sequence: CASRGIPNTGELFF. The CDR3 DNA follows: TGTGCCAGCAGGGGAATACCGAACACCGGGGAGCTGTTTTTT.

About this clone itself: Within the sample, other DNA sequences also encode this same CDR3. V is TRBV10-2 and J is TRBJ2-7; no firm D call. In germline, CDR1 is WSHSY, CDR2 SAAADI. This CDR3 is built from 12 residues. Trimming stripped 2 bases from V and 4 bases from J, with 6 bases between. In DNA form, the CDR3 reads TGCGCCAGCAGTGAGGGTGGATACGAGCAGTACTTC. Encoded protein: CASSEGGYEQYF.

This clone was detected a few times. The chain couples TRBV11-1 to TRBJ2-5; a possible D gene is TRBD2 (6 bases). The germline V gene has CDR1 SGHAT and CDR2 FQDESV (reference sequence). The V end lost 3 bases, the J end lost 5 bases, and 22 bases lay between the germline ends. The CDR3 contains 17 residues. The CDR3 is CASSLGGAAGYRETQYF. DNA of the CDR3: TGTGCCAGCAGCTTGGGGGGAGCGGCAGGCTATCGGGAGACCCAGTACTTC.

As DNA, the CDR3 is TGCGCCAGCAGCACCGACAGGGCGGGAGATACGCAGTATTTT. Protein sequence: CASSTDRAGDTQYF. The chain is built from TRBV5-1 and TRBJ2-3, with 7 bases aligning to TRBD1. V lost 4 bases, J lost 5 bases, and 7 bases stayed unmatched. This CDR3 region has 14 residues. Germline V gene data show CDR1 as SGHRS and CDR2 as YFSETQ. The whole variable domain, remainder taken from reference TRBV5-1 and TRBJ2-3, is KAGVTQTPRYLIKTRGQQVTLSCSPISGHRSVSWYQQTPGQGLQFLFEYFSETQRNKGNFPGRFSGRQFSNSRSEMNVSTLELGDSALYLCASSTDRAGDTQYFGPGTRLTVL.

This clone has just one count. This rearrangement joins TRBV5-1 to TRBJ2-1; D gene unclear. The V gene lost 0 bases and the J gene lost 9 bases, with 13 bases spanning the gap. Germline CDR1 is SGHRS and CDR2 is YFSETQ. The CDR3 is made up of 14 amino acids. Here the CDR3 reads CASSLEPLGGEQFF. CDR3 DNA sequence: TGCGCCAGCAGCTTGGAGCCTTTGGGCGGTGAGCAGTTCTTC.

Comments on this clone: Other DNA sequences from this sample encode an identical CDR3 as well. This chain connects TRBV5-1 to TRBJ2-1; D call uncertain. The CDR3 has 14 residues. Germline V gene data show CDR1 as SGHRS and CDR2 as YFSETQ. Trimming removed 0 bases from V and 2 bases from J, with 6 bases in between. The CDR3 spells CASSLESAYNEQFF. Written as DNA, the CDR3 is TGCGCCAGCAGCTTGGAGTCGGCCTACAATGAGCAGTTCTTC.

This chain uses TRBV7-2 with TRBJ1-3; the D is unclear. The CDR3 contains 14 residues. V was shortened by 7 bases and J by 4 bases, with 14 bases between the two germline ends. CDR1 is SGHTA, CDR2 FQGNSA, per germline. The CDR3 DNA sequence: TGTGCCAGCACGATCGATCGGGGAGGAAACACCATATATTTT. Amino acids: CASTIDRGGNTIYF.

The chain joins TRBV30 to TRBJ2-3; weak D call: TRBD2 (6 bases). The CDR3 runs 13 residues. The V and J ends lost 5 bases and 2 bases respectively, with 11 bases between them. Germline V CDR1 and CDR2: GTSNPN, SVGIG (reference sequence). The CDR3 reads CAWGTPHTDTQYF. The DNA of the CDR3 is TGTGCCTGGGGGACTCCCCACACAGATACGCAGTATTTT.

The genes are TRBV30 and TRBJ2-2; 7 bases map to TRBD2. With V trimmed by 2 bases and J by 5 bases, 2 bases remained unmatched. Germline V CDR1 and CDR2: GTSNPN, SVGIG (reference sequence). The CDR3 consists of 13 residues. Here the CDR3 reads CAWSRLATGELFF. CDR3 sequence (DNA): TGTGCCTGGAGTCGACTAGCAACCGGGGAGCTGTTTTTT.

The CDR3 DNA reads as TGTGCCAGCAGTCCTACCCGGGTCGAGCAGTACTTC. Translated, it gives CASSPTRVEQYF. J is TRBJ2-7 and V is TRBV6-1; D remains unclear. V gave up 5 bases and J gave up 6 bases, with 11 bases separating them. The CDR3 covers 12 residues. Germline V lookup: CDR1 MNHNS, CDR2 SASEGT.

A remark on this clone: A much larger clone is a single base away; this may be a read error. V and J are TRBV2 and TRBJ2-5; D unclear. Germline V lookup: CDR1 SNHLY, CDR2 FYNNEI. Trimming pared 6 bases from V and 5 bases from J, leaving 10 bases between. The CDR3 runs to 12 residues. CDR3 in amino acids: CASSPPGETQYF. CDR3 bases: TGTGCCAGCAGCCCCCCCGGGGAGACCCAGTACTTC.

The V and J genes are TRBV20-1 and TRBJ1-5; D is uncertain. The CDR3 has 11 residues. Germline CDR1 DFQATT, CDR2 SNEGSKA (reference sequence). V gave up 3 bases and J gave up 7 bases, with 7 bases separating them. The CDR3 coding sequence is TGCAGTGCTAGTCCCGGGCAGCCCCAGCATTTT. Translating gives CSASPGQPQHF.

This sequence joins TRBV10-1 and TRBJ2-1, with D possibly being TRBD2 (5 bases). V was shortened by 4 bases and J by 6 bases, with 19 bases between the two germline ends. This CDR3 has 16 residues. Germline V CDR1 and CDR2: WNHNN, SYGVQD (reference sequence). CDR3 residues: CASSGGRAGTINEQFF. For the CDR3, the DNA is TGCGCCAGCAGTGGAGGGCGAGCCGGCACAATCAATGAGCAGTTCTTC.

Notes on this clone: A read error may be the cause here, since a much bigger clone is one base away. The rearrangement links TRBV6-5 to TRBJ2-7; 7 bases are shared with TRBD1. J was trimmed by 3 bases and V by 8 bases; bases with no gene match: 1. Germline CDR1 MNHEY, CDR2 SVGAGI. This CDR3 spans 11 amino acids. CDR3 nucleotide sequence: TGTGCCAGCGGGACAGACTACGAGCAGTACTTC. This codes for CASGTDYEQYF.

The gene calls are TRBV28 and TRBJ1-5, with 9 bases aligning to TRBD1. Germline CDR1 MDHEN, CDR2 SYDVKM. J lost 11 bases, V lost 5 bases, and 13 bases had no gene match. The CDR3 is 15 amino acids. CDR3 in DNA: TGTGCCAGCAGTCAAAACGGACAGGGGAGAAAGGCCCAGCATTTT. Translation gives CASSQNGQGRKAQHF. Looking up the rest from reference TRBV28 and TRBJ1-5 gives the full variable domain: DVKVTQSSRYLVKRTGEKVFLECVQDMDHENMFWYRQDPGLGLRLIYFSYDVKMKEKGDIPEGYSVSREKKERFSLILESASTNQTSMYLCASSQNGQGRKAQHFGDGTRLSIL.